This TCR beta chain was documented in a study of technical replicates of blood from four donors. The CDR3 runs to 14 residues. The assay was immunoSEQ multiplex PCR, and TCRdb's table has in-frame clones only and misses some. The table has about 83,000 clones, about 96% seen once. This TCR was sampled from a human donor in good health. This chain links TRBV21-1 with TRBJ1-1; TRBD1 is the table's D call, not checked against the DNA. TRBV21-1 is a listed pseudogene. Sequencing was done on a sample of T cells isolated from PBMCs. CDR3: CASSLRTGLTEAFF. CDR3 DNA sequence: TGTGCCAGCAGCCTTCGGACAGGGCTCACTGAAGCTTTCTTT.